The entry below gives a single T cell receptor beta chain sequence along with its context. Sequencing used immunoSEQ multiplex PCR; TCRdb keeps in-frame clones, though not all of them. Of hundreds of thousands of clones in the sample, 80% to 90% were seen once. The source of the sample is a study of blood T cell repertoires in COVID-19. The ends were cut back, 6 bases at V and 0 bases at J, with 3 bases in the middle. The germline CDR1 and CDR2 sequences are MGHDK and SYGVNS. The CDR3 loop spans 11 amino acids. This chain joins TRBV25-1 and TRBJ2-7; D remains unclear. The TCR sequence derives from a woman in her fifties or sixties who had recovered from COVID-19. Sequenced sample: PBMCs or T cells enriched from blood (not recorded which). DNA for the CDR3: TGTGCCAGCAGCCTCTCCTACGAGCAGTACTTC. This translates into CASSLSYEQYF.